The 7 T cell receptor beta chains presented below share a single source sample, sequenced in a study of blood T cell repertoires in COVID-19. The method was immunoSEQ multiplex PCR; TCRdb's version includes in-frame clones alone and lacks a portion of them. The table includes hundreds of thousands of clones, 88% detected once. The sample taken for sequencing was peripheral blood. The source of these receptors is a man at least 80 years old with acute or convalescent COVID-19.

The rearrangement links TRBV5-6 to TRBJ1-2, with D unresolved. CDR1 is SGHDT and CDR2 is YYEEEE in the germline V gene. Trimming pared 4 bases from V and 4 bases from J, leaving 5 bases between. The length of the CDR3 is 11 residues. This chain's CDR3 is CASSNFYGYTF. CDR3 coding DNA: TGTGCCAGCAGCAACTTCTATGGCTACACCTTC.

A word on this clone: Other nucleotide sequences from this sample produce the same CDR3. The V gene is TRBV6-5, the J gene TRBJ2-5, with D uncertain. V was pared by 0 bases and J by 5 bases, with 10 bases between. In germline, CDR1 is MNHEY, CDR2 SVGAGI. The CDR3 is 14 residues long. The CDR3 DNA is TGTGCCAGCAGTTACTCGGCGAGCGTGGAGACCCAGTACTTC. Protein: CASSYSASVETQYF.

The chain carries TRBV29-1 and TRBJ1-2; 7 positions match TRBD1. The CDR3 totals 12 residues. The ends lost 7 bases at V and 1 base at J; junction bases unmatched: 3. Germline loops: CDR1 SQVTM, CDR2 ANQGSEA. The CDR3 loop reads CSGQGINYGYTF. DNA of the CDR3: TGCAGCGGACAGGGTATTAACTATGGCTACACCTTC. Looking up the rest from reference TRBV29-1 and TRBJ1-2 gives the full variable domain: SAVISQKPSRDICQRGTSLTIQCQVDSQVTMMFWYRQQPGQSLTLIATANQGSEATYESGFVIDKFPISRPNLTFSTLTVSNMSPEDSSIYLCSGQGINYGYTFGSGTRLTVV.

The DNA for the CDR3 is TGTGCCAGCTCCGTTGACAGCTCTGGAAACACCATATATTTT. This sequence encodes CASSVDSSGNTIYF. The gene calls are TRBV18 and TRBJ1-3; D is possibly TRBD1 (5 bases). CDR1 is KGHSH, CDR2 LQKENI, per germline. The CDR3 covers 14 residues. Trimming shortened V by 6 bases and J by 0 bases, and 9 bases separated the two germline ends.

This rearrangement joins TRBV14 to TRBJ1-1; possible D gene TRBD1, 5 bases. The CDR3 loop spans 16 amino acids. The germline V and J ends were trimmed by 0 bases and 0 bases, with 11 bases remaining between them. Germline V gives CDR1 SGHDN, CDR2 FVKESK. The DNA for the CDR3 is TGTGCCAGCAGCCAAGATTTAGGGGTTTTGAACACTGAAGCTTTCTTT. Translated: CASSQDLGVLNTEAFF.

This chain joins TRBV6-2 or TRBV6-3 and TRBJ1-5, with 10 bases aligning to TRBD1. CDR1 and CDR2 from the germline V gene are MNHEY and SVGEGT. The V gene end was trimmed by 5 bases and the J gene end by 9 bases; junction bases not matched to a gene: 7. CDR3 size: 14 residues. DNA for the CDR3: TGTGCCAGCAGTGACAGGGGGCTCATAACGCCCCAGCATTTT. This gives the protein CASSDRGLITPQHF.

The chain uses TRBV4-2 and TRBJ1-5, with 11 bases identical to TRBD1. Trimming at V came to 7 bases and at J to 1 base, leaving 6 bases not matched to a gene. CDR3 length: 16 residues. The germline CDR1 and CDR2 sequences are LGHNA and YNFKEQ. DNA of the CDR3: TGTGCCAGCAACCTTGGGACAGGGGGGAGCAATCAGCCCCAGCATTTT. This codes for CASNLGTGGSNQPQHF.